The 15 T cell receptor beta chains given below trace back to one sample, sequenced in a study of cytomegalovirus exposure and HLA in healthy donors. Primers: 60 Vbeta forward and 13 Jbeta reverse. Using immunoSEQ multiplex PCR, the repertoire was profiled, and TCRdb retains in-frame clones only, with some absent. The sample shows around 150,000 clones, 60% to 85% of them seen only once. Material for sequencing was PBMCs. The source of these receptors is a woman aged 40 to 49 in good health and CMV-seronegative.

This rearrangement joins TRBV10-1 to TRBJ1-6; 7 bases agree with TRBD1. The CDR3 has 14 amino acids. V lost 4 bases to trimming and J lost 10 bases; unmatched junction nucleotides: 7. The V gene's germline CDR1 is WNHNN and CDR2 SYGVQD (reference sequence). CDR3 loop: CASSVDRVASPLHF. DNA of the CDR3: TGCGCCAGCAGTGTCGACAGGGTGGCATCACCCCTCCACTTT.

This chain uses TRBV5-1 with TRBJ2-1; 7 bases match TRBD1. Germline CDR1 reads SGHRS; CDR2 reads YFSETQ. The CDR3 is 13 amino acids. The V and J ends lost 4 bases and 7 bases, in that order; junction bases with no gene match: 5. The CDR3 sequence: CASSLGTENEQFF. CDR3 coding DNA: TGCGCCAGCAGCCTCGGGACAGAGAATGAGCAGTTCTTC.

J is TRBJ1-4 and V is TRBV7-9; D is possibly TRBD1 (5 bases). There are 14 residues in the CDR3. Germline-derived CDR1 and CDR2 are SEHNR and FQNEAQ (reference sequence). Trimming took off 1 base at V and 8 bases at J, with 11 bases between the two ends. The CDR3 protein is CASSLVGGREKLFF. The CDR3 DNA reads as TGTGCCAGCAGCTTAGTCGGGGGAAGGGAAAAACTGTTTTTT.

The V and J genes are TRBV5-8 and TRBJ2-7; 10 nucleotides line up with TRBD1. J gave up 2 bases and V 4 bases, and 12 bases lay outside the gene matches. Germline assignment: CDR1 SGHTS and CDR2 YDEGEE. The CDR3 loop spans 17 amino acids. CDR3 region: CASSKNGQGEGPYEQYF. The CDR3 nucleotides read TGTGCCAGCAGCAAAAACGGACAGGGGGAGGGCCCCTACGAGCAGTACTTC.

This clone has only a few counts. The rearrangement links TRBV5-1 to TRBJ1-1; possibly TRBD1 for D (6 bases). Deletions cut 0 bases from V and 3 bases from J, with 21 bases between. Germline CDR1 reads SGHRS; CDR2 reads YFSETQ. The CDR3 has 18 amino acids. CDR3 amino acids: CASSLGWYRGIVDTEAFF. CDR3 nucleotide sequence: TGCGCCAGCAGCTTGGGATGGTATAGGGGGATAGTGGACACTGAAGCTTTCTTT.

The chain links TRBV4-2 to TRBJ2-7; TRBD2 agrees at 10 bases. The V gene's germline CDR1 is LGHNA and CDR2 YNFKEQ. V dropped 3 bases and J dropped 6; count of bases not matched to a gene: 5. The CDR3 extends over 14 amino acids. The CDR3 spells CASSHRERGGEQYF. CDR3 in DNA: TGTGCCAGCAGCCACCGCGAGCGGGGGGGCGAGCAGTACTTC.

V gene TRBV6-5 combines with J gene TRBJ2-7; TRBD1 might be the D (6 bases). CDR3 length: 15 amino acids. The V and J ends lost 5 bases and 0 bases respectively, with 14 bases between them. Germline lookup yields CDR1 MNHEY and CDR2 SVGAGI. The CDR3 nucleotides are TGTGCCAGCAGTCTCGACCGGGACACCTCCTACGAGCAGTACTTC. Translation: CASSLDRDTSYEQYF.

The rearrangement links TRBV5-1 to TRBJ1-2; D uncertain. The germline V gene encodes CDR1 SGHRS and CDR2 YFSETQ. The CDR3 has 14 amino acids. V lost 0 bases and J lost 7, with 13 bases in between. CDR3 coding DNA: TGCGCCAGCAGCTTGGGACATCGGGAAGGTGGCTACACCTTC. This sequence encodes CASSLGHREGGYTF.

The chain combines TRBV20-1 with TRBJ2-1, with 9 bases fitting TRBD2. J lost 8 bases, V lost 7 bases, and 3 bases had no gene match. The CDR3 extends over 11 amino acids. Germline CDR1 and CDR2: DFQATT and SNEGSKA (reference sequence). The CDR3 nucleotides are TGCAGTGTCGGGACTAGCTATGAGCAGTTCTTC. Translation gives CSVGTSYEQFF.

The genes are TRBV10-3 and TRBJ1-2; 7 bases agree with TRBD1. CDR1 and CDR2 from the germline V gene are ENHRY and SYGVKD. After removal of 0 bases from V and 4 bases from J, the junction contained 5 bases not matched to a gene. The CDR3 is 15 amino acids. CDR3 bases: TGTGCCATCAGTGAGTCGCCGGACAGGTCCTATGGCTACACCTTC. Protein product: CAISESPDRSYGYTF.

The gene calls are TRBV5-1 and TRBJ2-3; TRBD1 matches at 7 bases. Trimming cost V 0 bases and J 5 bases; bases outside gene matches: 3. The CDR3 is made up of 14 amino acids. Germline V gene lookup returns CDR1 SGHRS and CDR2 YFSETQ. CDR3 residues: CASSLDRGKDTQYF. CDR3 bases: TGCGCCAGCAGCTTGGACAGGGGTAAAGATACGCAGTATTTT.

CDR3 DNA sequence: TGTGCCAGCAGTCGCCGGGACAGGGGGACTGAAGCTTTCTTT. Its protein product is CASSRRDRGTEAFF. The chain recombines TRBV11-2 with TRBJ1-1; 11 positions match TRBD1. The length of the CDR3 is 14 residues. Germline values: CDR1 SGHAT, CDR2 FQNNGV. Unmatched junction bases numbered 5, after V lost 6 bases and J lost 5 bases.

The J gene is TRBJ1-6, the V gene TRBV28; D unresolved. The germline V gene has CDR1 MDHEN and CDR2 SYDVKM. The CDR3 spans 14 residues. The ends were cut back, 0 bases at V and 7 bases at J, with 7 bases in the middle. As DNA, the CDR3 is TGTGCCAGCAGTTTATGGGAGATCAATTCACCCCTCCACTTT. This sequence encodes CASSLWEINSPLHF.

The chain joins TRBV5-1 to TRBJ2-2, with TRBD1 matching over 7 bases. The CDR3 is 14 residues long. In germline, CDR1 is SGHRS, CDR2 YFSETQ. Trimming cost V 2 bases and J 6 bases; bases outside gene matches: 4. The CDR3 region is CASSLQGLAGELFF. The CDR3 DNA follows: TGCGCCAGCAGCTTACAGGGGCTGGCCGGGGAGCTGTTTTTT.

On this clone itself: An end of the junction differs from the germline gene, which may be a read error. The V gene is TRBV7-3, the J gene TRBJ2-2, with D possibly TRBD1 on 6 matching bases. Germline CDR1 reads SGHTA; CDR2 reads FQGTGA. This CDR3 comprises 14 residues. For the CDR3, the DNA is TGTGCCAGTAGCTGGGGGCAGGGCACCGGGGAGCTGTTTTTT. It specifies CASSWGQGTGELFF.